Listed here are 30 T cell receptor beta chains from one sample, sequenced in a study of T cells after posttransplantation cyclophosphamide. Data came from immunoSEQ multiplex PCR; TCRdb stores just in-frame clones and leaves some out. The sample shows 25,000 to 30,000 clones, no singletons; the ten largest hold around 3%. Sequences were obtained from PBMCs. These receptors all stem from a woman aged 55-69 years in good health, CMV-negative, and a related stem cell transplant donor.

This clone was found many times. This chain joins TRBV19 and TRBJ2-3; 8 bases are shared with TRBD2. J was trimmed by 5 bases and V by 5 bases; bases with no gene match: 9. Germline assignment: CDR1 LNHDA and CDR2 SQIVND (reference sequence). The CDR3 is 15 amino acids. The CDR3, as DNA: TGTGCCAGTAGTTTTGTCGGGGGGGCGGTAGATACGCAGTATTTT. It codes for CASSFVGGAVDTQYF.

This clone has at least ten counts. The chain carries TRBV5-4 and TRBJ1-5; TRBD1 agrees at 9 bases. CDR3 length: 14 amino acids. Germline CDR1 reads SGHNT; CDR2 reads YYREEE (reference sequence). J gave up 4 bases and V 2 bases, and 1 base lay outside the gene matches. The CDR3 loop reads CASSLQGANQPQHF. For the CDR3, the DNA is TGTGCCAGCAGCTTACAGGGGGCGAATCAGCCCCAGCATTTT.

Many counts were recorded for this clone. The chain couples TRBV7-9 to TRBJ2-7; 9 bases agree with TRBD1. V lost 1 base to trimming and J lost 6 bases; unmatched junction nucleotides: 7. This CDR3 spans 15 amino acids. CDR1 is SEHNR, CDR2 FQNEAQ, per germline (reference sequence). In nucleotides, the CDR3 is TGTGCCAGCAGCTTAGGACAGGGGGAGCCTCCCGAGCAGTACTTC. Its protein is CASSLGQGEPPEQYF. Variable domain in full (rest from reference TRBV7-9 and TRBJ2-7): DTGVSQNPRHKITKRGQNVTFRCDPISEHNRLYWYRQTLGQGPEFLTYFQNEAQLEKSRLLSDRFSAERPKGSFSTLEIQRTEQGDSAMYLCASSLGQGEPPEQYFGPGTRLTVT.

The chain uses TRBV19 and TRBJ2-5, with TRBD2 as a possible D gene (5 bases). Trimming took 0 bases from V and 4 from J, leaving 9 bases between them. CDR1 and CDR2 from the germline V gene are LNHDA and SQIVND (reference sequence). CDR3 length: 14 residues. The CDR3: CASSIEVSGETQYF. The DNA for the CDR3 is TGTGCCAGTAGTATAGAGGTGAGCGGAGAGACCCAGTACTTC.

V usage is TRBV7-6 and J usage is TRBJ2-2; TRBD1 aligns across 10 bases. This CDR3 spans 14 amino acids. Germline V lookup: CDR1 SGHVS, CDR2 FNYEAQ. The V and J ends lost 0 bases and 15 bases, in that order; junction bases with no gene match: 7. DNA of the CDR3: TGTGCCAGCAGCTTAGCTTTCCGGGACAGGGGTTTGTTTTTT. This encodes CASSLAFRDRGLFF.

This clone occurred many times. The chain has TRBV19 and TRBJ1-5; D might be TRBD1 (5 bases). The CDR3 is made up of 14 amino acids. Germline-derived CDR1 and CDR2 are LNHDA and SQIVND (reference sequence). V was cut by 2 bases and J by 9 bases, with 14 bases left in between. CDR3: CASSIQGGKGPQHF. Here the CDR3 DNA reads TGTGCCAGTAGTATACAGGGAGGGAAGGGGCCCCAGCATTTT.

This clone was counted many times. The V gene is TRBV12-3 or TRBV12-4, the J gene TRBJ1-3, with 7 bases that match TRBD1. The trim removed 6 bases at V and 8 bases at J, leaving 4 bases unmatched. The CDR3 length is 12 residues. CDR3 region: CASRGGGYTIYF. Written as DNA, the CDR3 is TGTGCCAGCAGGGGAGGGGGCTACACCATATATTTT.

This clone occurred many times. The rearrangement uses TRBV24-1 and TRBJ1-5; 7 nucleotides line up with TRBD1. The CDR3 contains 16 residues. The trim removed 3 bases at V and 0 bases at J, leaving 4 bases unmatched. The germline gives CDR1 KGHDR, CDR2 SFDVKD. The CDR3 DNA is TGTGCCACCAGTGATGCAGGACAGGCTAGCAATCAGCCCCAGCATTTT. It codes for CATSDAGQASNQPQHF.

This clone was observed many times. This chain uses TRBV4-1 with TRBJ1-2, with 9 bases that match TRBD1. The ends lost 4 bases at V and 6 bases at J; junction bases unmatched: 9. CDR1 is MGHRA, CDR2 YSYEKL, per germline. This CDR3 is 15 amino acids long. DNA for the CDR3: TGCGCCAGCAGCCCGCAGGGACAGGGTTTCCATGGCTACACCTTC. Its translation is CASSPQGQGFHGYTF.

This clone was counted ten times or more. V usage is TRBV28 and J usage is TRBJ2-1; maybe TRBD2 (6 bases). With 6 bases removed from V and 5 bases from J, the gap between germline ends came to 14 bases. This CDR3 comprises 14 residues. Germline loops: CDR1 MDHEN, CDR2 SYDVKM. In DNA, the CDR3 is TGTGCCAGCAGCCTTATCCGGGGGAACAATGAGCAGTTCTTC. This codes for CASSLIRGNNEQFF.

This clone was seen repeatedly, ten times or more. The chain links TRBV6-2 or TRBV6-3 to TRBJ2-1; D is undetermined. CDR3 length: 11 amino acids. V was clipped by 4 bases and J by 10 bases, with 8 bases between them. CDR1 MNHEY and CDR2 SVGEGT come from the germline V gene. This CDR3 is CASSLSREQFF. CDR3 coding DNA: TGTGCCAGCAGTTTGAGTCGGGAGCAGTTCTTC.

This chain joins TRBV9 and TRBJ2-5; 7 bases are a match to TRBD2. Trimming at V came to 0 bases and at J to 5 bases, leaving 10 bases not matched to a gene. The CDR3 contains 16 residues. Germline-derived CDR1 and CDR2 are SGDLS and YYNGEE. In nucleotides, the CDR3 is TGTGCCAGCAGCGTAGTGGGGGGAGGGCCGCTGGAGACCCAGTACTTC. It codes for CASSVVGGGPLETQYF.

This clone was observed a few times. This sequence joins TRBV4-2 and TRBJ2-1; 11 nucleotides agree with TRBD2. The germline CDR1 and CDR2 sequences are LGHNA and YNFKEQ. This CDR3 has 17 residues. V shed 0 bases, J shed 4 bases, and the junction held 5 bases outside the gene matches. CDR3 residues: CASSQELAGGPYNEQFF. CDR3 nucleotide sequence: TGTGCCAGCAGCCAAGAGCTAGCGGGAGGACCGTACAATGAGCAGTTCTTC.

This clone was seen repeatedly, ten times or more. The chain joins TRBV7-2 to TRBJ2-7; perhaps TRBD2 as D (6 bases). The CDR3 loop spans 13 amino acids. The V end lost 5 bases, the J end lost 4 bases, and 12 bases lay between the germline ends. Germline V gene lookup returns CDR1 SGHTA and CDR2 FQGNSA. The CDR3 coding sequence is TGTGCCAGCAGCCTTACTAGCCCATACGAGCAGTACTTC. Translated: CASSLTSPYEQYF.

This clone showed up many times. The chain links TRBV10-3 to TRBJ2-6, with 7 nucleotides matching TRBD1. Germline assignment: CDR1 ENHRY and CDR2 SYGVKD. The CDR3 extends over 13 amino acids. Germline trimming cut 11 bases from V and 2 bases from J; bases unmatched to any gene: 3. CDR3 bases: TGTGCCTGCCAGGGGGCTGGGGCCAACGTCCTGACTTTC. Translation: CACQGAGANVLTF.

This clone was observed at least ten times. The V gene is TRBV7-9, the J gene TRBJ1-4; 10 nucleotides align to TRBD1. This CDR3 region has 16 residues. Trimming cost V 1 base and J 6 bases; bases outside gene matches: 5. Germline CDR1 is SEHNR and CDR2 is FQNEAQ (reference sequence). The CDR3 protein is CASSLGSGQGDEKLFF. The CDR3 nucleotides read TGTGCCAGCAGCTTAGGTTCTGGACAGGGGGATGAAAAACTGTTTTTT.

This clone appeared a few times. This chain joins TRBV25-1 and TRBJ1-6; 11 bases fit TRBD1. Trimming removed 6 bases from V and 5 bases from J; junction bases left unmatched: 15. CDR1 is MGHDK and CDR2 is SYGVNS in the germline V gene. The CDR3 runs 19 residues. CDR3 amino acids: CASRGTGTGGERDNSPLHF. In DNA, the CDR3 is TGTGCCAGCAGAGGCACCGGGACAGGGGGAGAGAGGGATAATTCACCCCTCCACTTT. Together with reference TRBV25-1 and TRBJ1-6, the CDR3 gives the full variable domain: EADIYQTPRYLVIGTGKKITLECSQTMGHDKMYWYQQDPGMELHLIHYSYGVNSTEKGDLSSESTVSRIRTEHFPLTLESARPSHTSQYLCASRGTGTGGERDNSPLHFGNGTRLTVT.

This clone has a count of ten or more. The rearrangement uses TRBV27 and TRBJ2-5; 10 bases match TRBD2. The CDR3 sequence is 17 residues long. The V and J ends lost 5 bases and 5 bases, in that order; junction bases with no gene match: 14. CDR1 and CDR2 (germline): MNHEY, SMNVEV (reference sequence). The CDR3 reads CASSPMRVAGGSETQYF. DNA for the CDR3: TGTGCCAGCAGTCCAATGAGGGTAGCGGGGGGCTCCGAGACCCAGTACTTC.

At least ten counts were recorded for this clone. This chain connects TRBV7-2 to TRBJ2-7; 10 positions agree with TRBD2. Germline loops: CDR1 SGHTA, CDR2 FQGNSA. The ends lost 4 bases at V and 4 bases at J; junction bases unmatched: 4. The CDR3 contains 14 residues. CDR3 sequence: CASSSGLAKYEQYF. In DNA form, the CDR3 reads TGTGCCAGCAGCTCGGGACTAGCGAAATACGAGCAGTACTTC.

This clone was detected ten times or more. The J gene is TRBJ2-1, the V gene TRBV5-4, with 12 bases identical to TRBD2. V was pared by 0 bases and J by 2 bases, with 0 bases of the junction left unmatched. This CDR3 has 16 residues. Germline V gives CDR1 SGHNT, CDR2 YYREEE (reference sequence). CDR3 region: CASSLGTSGAYNEQFF. The DNA of the CDR3 is TGTGCCAGCAGCTTGGGGACTAGCGGGGCCTACAATGAGCAGTTCTTC. Looking up the rest from reference TRBV5-4 and TRBJ2-1 gives the full variable domain: ETGVTQSPTHLIKTRGQQVTLRCSSQSGHNTVSWYQQALGQGPQFIFQYYREEENGRGNFPPRFSGLQFPNYSSELNVNALELDDSALYLCASSLGTSGAYNEQFFGPGTRLTVL.

This clone was observed a handful of times. The rearrangement links TRBV30 to TRBJ1-3, with D maybe TRBD1 (5 bases). The CDR3 sequence is 17 residues long. Trimming removed 5 bases at V and 1 base at J, with 21 bases between. The V gene's germline CDR1 is GTSNPN and CDR2 SVGIG (reference sequence). For the CDR3, the DNA is TGTGCCTGGGTCCGGAACAGGCTCATTTCTTCTGGAAACACCATATATTTT. This sequence encodes CAWVRNRLISSGNTIYF.

There are many counts of this clone. The chain combines TRBV2 with TRBJ2-3; a possible D gene is TRBD1 (6 bases). CDR3 length: 15 residues. The germline V and J ends were trimmed by 7 bases and 4 bases, with 18 bases remaining between them. Germline CDR1 reads SNHLY; CDR2 reads FYNNEI. CDR3 amino acids: CASTPGQILPDTQYF. The CDR3 DNA sequence: TGTGCCAGCACTCCGGGACAAATACTGCCAGATACGCAGTATTTT. Full variable domain (missing parts from reference TRBV2 and TRBJ2-3): EPEVTQTPSHQVTQMGQEVILRCVPISNHLYFYWYRQILGQKVEFLVSFYNNEISEKSEIFDDQFSVERPDGSNFTLKIRSTKLEDSAMYFCASTPGQILPDTQYFGPGTRLTVL.

This clone showed up many times. The chain uses TRBV19 and TRBJ1-5; TRBD1 agrees at 12 bases. Germline assignment: CDR1 LNHDA and CDR2 SQIVND (reference sequence). The junction had 4 bases not matched to a gene; V was cut back by 7 bases and J by 6 bases. The CDR3 contains 14 residues. The CDR3 region is CASTGTGGIQPQHF. The CDR3 DNA reads TGTGCCAGTACCGGGACAGGGGGCATTCAGCCCCAGCATTTT. Full variable domain (outside the CDR3, taken from reference TRBV19 and TRBJ1-5): DGGITQSPKYLFRKEGQNVTLSCEQNLNHDAMYWYRQDPGQGLRLIYYSQIVNDFQKGDIAEGYSVSREKKESFPLTVTSAQKNPTAFYLCASTGTGGIQPQHFGDGTRLSIL.

The table lists this clone with many counts. J is TRBJ1-1 and V is TRBV9; D is ambiguous. The CDR3 loop spans 14 amino acids. Germline CDR1 and CDR2: SGDLS and YYNGEE. With 5 bases removed from V and 0 bases from J, the gap between germline ends came to 11 bases. Written as DNA, the CDR3 is TGTGCCAGCAGTACATTCTCCATGAACACTGAAGCTTTCTTT. Residues: CASSTFSMNTEAFF.

The chain uses TRBV7-3 and TRBJ2-3; 7 bases match TRBD1. The CDR3 length is 15 residues. With V trimmed by 5 bases and J by 4 bases, 9 bases remained unmatched. The germline V gene has CDR1 SGHTA and CDR2 FQGTGA. For the CDR3, the DNA is TGTGCCAGCAGCCTAGAACAGGGGCCGGCAGATACGCAGTATTTT. Its protein product is CASSLEQGPADTQYF.

This clone was found many times. J is TRBJ1-2 and V is TRBV6-6; 7 bases align to TRBD1. With 5 bases clipped from V and 4 bases from J, the junction kept 7 bases outside the gene matches. The CDR3 spans 14 residues. Germline V CDR1 and CDR2: MNHNY, SVGAGI (reference sequence). CDR3 sequence reads: CASSDRDRFYGYTF. The CDR3 DNA reads TGTGCCAGCAGTGACCGGGACAGATTCTATGGCTACACCTTC.

This clone occurred many times. This sequence joins TRBV18 and TRBJ1-2; 8 bases fit TRBD1. This CDR3 has 14 amino acids. CDR1 is KGHSH, CDR2 LQKENI, per germline. Germline trimming cut 3 bases from V and 1 base from J; bases unmatched to any gene: 1. CDR3 sequence (DNA): TGTGCCAGCTCACCGACAGGGGATAACTATGGCTACACCTTC. It is translated as CASSPTGDNYGYTF.

There are many counts of this clone. J is TRBJ1-1 and V is TRBV2; D is unresolved. The CDR3 contains 13 residues. Trimming removed 7 bases at V and 4 bases at J, with 13 bases between. Germline lookup yields CDR1 SNHLY and CDR2 FYNNEI. CDR3 residues: CASTTAAGTEAFF. CDR3 coding DNA: TGTGCCAGCACAACAGCGGCGGGCACTGAAGCTTTCTTT.

This clone was seen many times. This CDR3 reads CASSPRSGEAFF. The CDR3 bases are TGTGCCAGCTCACCAAGGTCTGGTGAAGCTTTCTTT. The chain links TRBV18 to TRBJ1-1; D is undetermined. Looked up from germline, CDR1 is KGHSH and CDR2 is LQKENI. V was clipped by 2 bases and J by 7 bases, with 8 bases between them. There are 12 residues in the CDR3.

This clone was observed a few times. The chain carries TRBV11-2 and TRBJ1-1, with D uncertain. Germline CDR1 and CDR2: SGHAT and FQNNGV. The ends were cut back, 5 bases at V and 5 bases at J, with 18 bases in the middle. This CDR3 spans 15 amino acids. CDR3 in amino acids: CASSPIPTVRTEAFF. Here the CDR3 DNA reads TGTGCCAGCAGCCCGATCCCCACAGTCCGAACTGAAGCTTTCTTT.